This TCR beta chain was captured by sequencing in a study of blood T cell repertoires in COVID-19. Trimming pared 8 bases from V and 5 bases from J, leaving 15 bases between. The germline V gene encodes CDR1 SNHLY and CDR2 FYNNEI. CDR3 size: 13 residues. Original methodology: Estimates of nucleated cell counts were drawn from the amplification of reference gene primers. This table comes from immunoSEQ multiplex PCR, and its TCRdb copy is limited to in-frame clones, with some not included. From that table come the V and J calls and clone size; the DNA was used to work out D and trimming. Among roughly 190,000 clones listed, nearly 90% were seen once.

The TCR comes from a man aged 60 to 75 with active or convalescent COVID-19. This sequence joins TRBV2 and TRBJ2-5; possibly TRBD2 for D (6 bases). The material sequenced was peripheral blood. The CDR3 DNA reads TGTGCCAGCGTAAGGGACTCGGGGGAGACCCAGTACTTC. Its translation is CASVRDSGETQYF. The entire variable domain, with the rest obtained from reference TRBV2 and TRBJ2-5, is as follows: EPEVTQTPSHQVTQMGQEVILRCVPISNHLYFYWYRQILGQKVEFLVSFYNNEISEKSEIFDDQFSVERPDGSNFTLKIRSTKLEDSAMYFCASVRDSGETQYFGPGTRLLVL.